Below, one T cell receptor (beta chain) is given with its context. Its antigen is not known. Deep-level assay runs were performed. Clones were read by immunoSEQ multiplex PCR, and TCRdb kept only the in-frame ones, dropping some. Among 550,000 to 850,000 clones listed, 72% were seen once. V lost 6 bases and J lost 0, with 8 bases in between. CDR3 size: 13 residues. Germline values: CDR1 LNHNV, CDR2 YYDKDF (reference sequence). The study drew all its donors from Caucasian adults living in Nashville, Tennessee. This sample was included in a study of shared clonotypes between healthy human individuals. Study background: Plates per donor: three CD4 naive, three CD4 memory, two CD8 naive, one CD8 memory.

Study-level results: As a rule, naive subsets had a larger estimated richness than memory subsets.

The source material was memory CD4+ T cells sorted from blood. Stated subset: CD45RA-negative fraction. This sequence originates from a woman aged 30 to 39 in good health. This chain joins TRBV15 and TRBJ1-2; D is unresolved. CDR3 amino acids: CATRSDPNYGYTF. For the CDR3, the DNA is TGTGCCACCAGGTCGGATCCTAACTATGGCTACACCTTC.